This T cell receptor (beta chain) was sequenced during a study of blood T cell repertoires in COVID-19. For the study at large: The origin of the acute and convalescent COVID-19 samples was the United States, Italy and Spain.

CDR1 and CDR2 (germline): SGHAT, FQNNGV. Trimming shortened V by 5 bases and J by 1 base, and 10 bases separated the two germline ends. This CDR3 comprises 14 residues. This clone came up once. Here immunoSEQ multiplex PCR was the method, and the copy in TCRdb shows in-frame clones only, minus some. The repertoire has around 430,000 clones, around 88% of them found once; the top ten carry 10% to 15%. The sample was peripheral blood. The rearrangement links TRBV11-2 to TRBJ2-3; a possible D gene is TRBD2 (7 bases). The clonotype comes from a woman aged 45-60 years with COVID-19, enrolled during active disease. The chain's CDR3 is CASSTGGRTDTQYF. The CDR3 DNA sequence: TGTGCCAGCAGCACGGGGGGCCGCACAGATACGCAGTATTTT.